This T cell receptor beta chain was identified in a study of blood T cell repertoires in COVID-19. Study-level information: Acute-phase and convalescent COVID-19 samples originated in the United States, Italy and Spain. In each case, the material was cDNA or gDNA derived from T cells, B-cell-depleted T cells, or PBMCs.

The CDR3 loop spans 14 amino acids. Germline assignment: CDR1 SGHRS and CDR2 YFSETQ. V was clipped by 4 bases and J by 3 bases, with 10 bases between them. TCRdb keeps only in-frame clones here, not all; method: immunoSEQ multiplex PCR. The table includes some 180,000 clones, over 75% detected once. The sequencing sample was made of peripheral blood. The receptor comes from a man in his fifties with acute or convalescent COVID-19. This chain uses TRBV5-1 with TRBJ2-2; D gene ambiguous. The CDR3 DNA reads TGCGCCAGCAGCGCCATAGAAGACACCGGGGAGCTGTTTTTT. Translated: CASSAIEDTGELFF.